The 19 T cell receptor beta chains given below trace back to one sample, sequenced in a study of human T cells and chemical hapten exposure. The time point here: pre-sensitization, week 0. Treatment defined: therapeutic diphenylcyclopropenone sensitization with weekly scalp DPC. TCRdb fed the RACE reads into MiXCR, producing one record per CDR3 protein. The sample lists roughly 100,000 distinct CDR3 sequences, under 14% occurring once. The source material was whole blood, sampled in connection with sensitization to the hapten diphenylcyclopropenone (DPC). Receptors originate from a woman aged 55-70 years with alopecia areata. Some clones in this sample may be carry-over from other donors' samples.

The rearrangement links TRBV20-1 to TRBJ2-5; D is tentatively TRBD1 or TRBD2 (5 bases each). Trimming cost V 6 bases and J 2 bases, with 16 bases left between them. CDR1 and CDR2 (germline): DFQATT, SNEGSKA (reference sequence). The CDR3 contains 14 residues. This CDR3 is CSAPRWGKQETQYF. In DNA, the CDR3 is TGCAGTGCCCCAAGGTGGGGGAAACAAGAGACCCAGTACTTC.

This clonotype was observed many times. The chain carries TRBV20-1 and TRBJ2-1; D not certain. V was cut by 4 bases and J by 8 bases, with 15 bases left in between. There are 13 residues in the CDR3. Germline CDR1 and CDR2: DFQATT and SNEGSKA (reference sequence). DNA of the CDR3: TGCAGTGCTATTGGCCACGTTTTCGATGAGCAGTTCTTC. This sequence encodes CSAIGHVFDEQFF.

This clonotype was recorded at least ten times. The rearrangement links TRBV7-3 to TRBJ1-2; D perhaps matches TRBD1 (6 bases). The CDR3 is made up of 18 amino acids. Deletions cut 0 bases from V and 7 bases from J, with 24 bases between. The germline gives CDR1 SGHTA, CDR2 FQGTGA. The CDR3 DNA reads TGTGCCAGCAGCTTAACGGCAGTAACAGGGCCTAAATGGGGTGGCTACACCTTC. The encoded protein is CASSLTAVTGPKWGGYTF.

In this sample, this clonotype turned up many times. This sequence joins TRBV12-3 or TRBV12-4 and TRBJ1-1; D is unresolved. This CDR3 is 14 amino acids long. The V gene lost 2 bases and the J gene lost 4 bases, with 11 bases spanning the gap. CDR3 nucleotide sequence: TGTGCCAGCAGTTTAACCGGGTCGGGCACTGAAGCTTTCTTT. As protein: CASSLTGSGTEAFF.

This clonotype came up a few times. Written as DNA, the CDR3 is TGTGCCAGCAGTTTAGTCAGCGGGGGTTACAATGAGCAGTTCTTC. Its protein product is CASSLVSGGYNEQFF. J is TRBJ2-1 and V is TRBV12-3 or TRBV12-4, with 8 positions matching TRBD2. The CDR3 has 15 amino acids. V shed 1 base, J shed 4 bases, and the junction held 3 bases outside the gene matches.

At least ten counts were recorded for this clonotype. The V call is TRBV18, the J call TRBJ1-5; D remains unclear. This CDR3 has 12 residues. Germline V lookup: CDR1 KGHSH, CDR2 LQKENI. V was pared by 3 bases and J by 9 bases, with 9 bases between. The CDR3 nucleotides read TGTGCCAGCTCACCGGGGAATGGGCCCCAGCATTTT. This codes for CASSPGNGPQHF.

Many counts were recorded for this clonotype. The CDR3 region has the DNA TGTGCCAGCAGCCGCGATCAAAATTCACCCCTCCACTTT. Protein: CASSRDQNSPLHF. The J gene is TRBJ1-6, the V gene TRBV11-2, with D unresolved. The ends were cut back, 5 bases at V and 7 bases at J, with 9 bases in the middle. Per germline, CDR1 SGHAT and CDR2 FQNNGV. The length of the CDR3 is 13 residues.

The J gene is TRBJ1-1, the V gene TRBV6-5; 10 nucleotides agree with TRBD1. V lost 4 bases to trimming and J lost 6 bases; unmatched junction nucleotides: 5. The CDR3 has 14 residues. Germline CDR1 MNHEY, CDR2 SVGAGI. CDR3 sequence (DNA): TGTGCCAGCAGTTCCGGGACAGGGGTCGCTGAAGCTTTCTTT. Protein product: CASSSGTGVAEAFF.

The chain couples TRBV20-1 to TRBJ2-3, with D perhaps assigned TRBD1 or TRBD2 (6 bases each). The CDR3 loop spans 15 amino acids. CDR1 and CDR2 from the germline V gene are DFQATT and SNEGSKA (reference sequence). Trimming removed 0 bases at V and 2 bases at J, with 12 bases between. This CDR3 reads CSARDRGPNTDTQYF. The CDR3 bases are TGCAGTGCTAGAGACCGGGGGCCCAACACAGATACGCAGTATTTT.

V is TRBV5-8 and J is TRBJ1-4; 7 bases agree with TRBD1. V trimming: 9 bases; J trimming: 3 bases; junction bases outside the gene matches: 5. In germline, CDR1 is SGHTS, CDR2 YDEGEE. CDR3 length: 13 residues. The CDR3 protein is CATRGQSNEKLFF. Here the CDR3 DNA reads TGTGCCACCCGGGGACAGTCTAATGAAAAACTGTTTTTT.

The rearrangement joins TRBV7-9 to TRBJ1-6, with D possibly matching TRBD1 (5 bases). Trimming took 5 bases from V and 6 from J, leaving 14 bases between them. The length of the CDR3 is 15 residues. CDR1 is SEHNR and CDR2 is FQNEAQ in the germline V gene (reference sequence). DNA of the CDR3: TGTGCCAGCAGCGAGGATTGGACAAGTAATTCACCCCTCCACTTT. Translation gives CASSEDWTSNSPLHF.

This sequence joins TRBV7-9 and TRBJ2-5; tentatively, D is TRBD2 (6 bases). Germline V gives CDR1 SEHNR, CDR2 FQNEAQ (reference sequence). This CDR3 has 14 residues. The V gene lost 5 bases and the J gene lost 3 bases, with 13 bases spanning the gap. CDR3 protein: CASSPPGGEETQYF. In DNA form, the CDR3 reads TGTGCCAGCAGCCCCCCCGGAGGGGAAGAGACCCAGTACTTC.

This clonotype was seen at least ten times. This chain links TRBV11-2 with TRBJ2-7; no clear D gene. This CDR3 has 14 amino acids. The germline V and J ends were trimmed by 3 bases and 0 bases, with 9 bases remaining between them. Germline V gives CDR1 SGHAT, CDR2 FQNNGV. The CDR3 DNA reads TGTGCCAGCAGCTTCTCGGCTAGCTCCTACGAGCAGTACTTC. It is translated as CASSFSASSYEQYF.

This clonotype has at least ten counts. The chain recombines TRBV14 with TRBJ2-3, with 12 bases that match TRBD1. Germline V gives CDR1 SGHDN, CDR2 FVKESK. V dropped 3 bases and J dropped 6; count of bases not matched to a gene: 7. The CDR3 runs 16 residues. CDR3 coding DNA: TGTGCCAGCAGCCAGCTAGCCGGGACAGGGGGCGATACGCAGTATTTT. The encoded protein is CASSQLAGTGGDTQYF.

The V call is TRBV3-1, the J call TRBJ2-3, with TRBD2 matching over 8 bases. This CDR3 comprises 17 residues. Losses at the gene ends were 0 bases for V and 8 bases for J; bases not matched to a gene: 13. CDR1 is LGHDT, CDR2 YNNKEL, per germline (reference sequence). CDR3 sequence reads: CASSQEGISGVMSTQYF. The CDR3 bases are TGTGCCAGCAGCCAAGAAGGAATTAGCGGGGTAATGAGTACGCAGTATTTT.

V and J are TRBV12-3 or TRBV12-4 and TRBJ1-1; a weak D match, TRBD1 (6 bases). The V gene lost 5 bases and the J gene lost 4 bases, with 8 bases spanning the gap. The CDR3 is 12 residues long. The CDR3 reads CASSTQGTEAFF. The CDR3, as DNA: TGTGCCAGCAGTACACAGGGCACTGAAGCTTTCTTT.

The chain has TRBV3-1 and TRBJ2-7; D perhaps matches TRBD2 (5 bases). The CDR3 is made up of 16 amino acids. Trimming left V 2 bases short and J 0 bases short, with 14 bases between. Per the germline V gene, CDR1 is LGHDT and CDR2 is YNNKEL (reference sequence). CDR3 in DNA: TGTGCCAGCAGCCAATACGTGACTACAAACTCCTACGAGCAGTACTTC. It yields the protein CASSQYVTTNSYEQYF.

This clonotype was recorded many times. This chain links TRBV4-2 with TRBJ1-4; TRBD1 aligns across 10 bases. The CDR3 loop spans 16 amino acids. CDR1 LGHNA and CDR2 YNFKEQ come from the germline V gene. J was trimmed by 5 bases and V by 0 bases; bases with no gene match: 3. CDR3 protein: CASSQDPGQGNEKLFF. In DNA, the CDR3 is TGTGCCAGCAGCCAAGACCCGGGACAGGGGAATGAAAAACTGTTTTTT.

V is TRBV2 and J is TRBJ2-2; no firm D call. The CDR3 has 14 residues. V was shortened by 5 bases and J by 8 bases, with 15 bases between the two germline ends. Germline CDR1 and CDR2: SNHLY and FYNNEI. CDR3 region: CASSSLRTTGELFF. Written as DNA, the CDR3 is TGTGCCAGCAGTTCCCTCCGGACCACAGGGGAGCTGTTTTTT.